Here is one T cell receptor (beta chain) with its context. Its specificity is unknown. This CDR3 contains 17 residues. Germline loops: CDR1 LNHDA, CDR2 SQIVND (reference sequence). V lost 3 bases and J lost 4; bases outside the gene matches: 13. The data stem from a study of cytomegalovirus exposure and HLA in healthy donors. Overall study findings and caveats: Researchers counted over 150 TCR beta chains as cytomegalovirus-associated.

Use of 60 Vbeta and 13 Jbeta primers characterized the PCR. Method: immunoSEQ multiplex PCR; TCRdb's copy keeps in-frame clones and lacks some. The table has approximately 180,000 clones, 75% to 85% seen once; the top ten hold less than 15%. The chain has TRBV19 and TRBJ2-7; 9 bases align to TRBD1. This clonotype originated in a woman between 50 and 59 years old in good health and CMV-seropositive. Sequenced input: PBMCs. Written as DNA, the CDR3 is TGTGCCAGTAGTATGGCGCTCCGGGACAGGGAGTCTTACGAGCAGTACTTC. Its translation: CASSMALRDRESYEQYF.